This T cell receptor beta chain was captured by sequencing in a study of blood T cell repertoires in COVID-19. The wider study: T cells, B-cell-depleted T cells, or PBMCs supplied cDNA or gDNA.

Per the original methods: Counts of nucleated cells, estimated from reference gene primer amplification, were obtained. Sequenced by immunoSEQ multiplex PCR; TCRdb stores in-frame clones only, minus some. That table supplies the V and J calls and clone size; D and trimming were determined from the DNA. The sample carries about 230,000 clones, roughly 83% recorded once. Per germline, CDR1 LNHDA and CDR2 SQIVND (reference sequence). Germline trimming cut 5 bases from V and 4 bases from J; bases unmatched to any gene: 9. The length of the CDR3 is 15 residues. This clone was detected once. The chain couples TRBV19 to TRBJ2-5; 8 nucleotides match TRBD2. Sequences were obtained from peripheral blood. The source of this sequence is a middle-aged man with acute or convalescent COVID-19. The DNA of the CDR3 is TGTGCCAGTAGTCTGGGTTTGGCGGGAGGAGAGACCCAGTACTTC. Translation: CASSLGLAGGETQYF.